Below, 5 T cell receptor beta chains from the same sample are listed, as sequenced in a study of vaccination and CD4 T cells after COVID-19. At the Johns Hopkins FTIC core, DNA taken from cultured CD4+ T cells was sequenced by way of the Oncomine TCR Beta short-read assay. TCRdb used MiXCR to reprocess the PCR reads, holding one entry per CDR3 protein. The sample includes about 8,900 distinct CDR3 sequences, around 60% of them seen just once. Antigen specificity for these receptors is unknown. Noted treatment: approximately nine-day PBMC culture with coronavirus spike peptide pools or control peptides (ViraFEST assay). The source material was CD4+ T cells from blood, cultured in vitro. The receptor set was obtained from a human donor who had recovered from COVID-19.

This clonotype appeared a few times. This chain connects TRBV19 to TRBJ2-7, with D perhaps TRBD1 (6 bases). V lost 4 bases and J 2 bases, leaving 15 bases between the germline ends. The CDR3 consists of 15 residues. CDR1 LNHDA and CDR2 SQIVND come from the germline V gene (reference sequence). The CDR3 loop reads CASSKRWDTAYEQYF. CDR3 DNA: TGTGCCAGTAGTAAGAGGTGGGACACAGCCTACGAGCAGTACTTC.

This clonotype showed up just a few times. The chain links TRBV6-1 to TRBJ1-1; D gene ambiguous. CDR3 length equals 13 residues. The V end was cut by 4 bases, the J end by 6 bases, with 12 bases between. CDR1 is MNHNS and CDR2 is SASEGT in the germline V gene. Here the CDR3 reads CASSAKVRAEAFF. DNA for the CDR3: TGTGCCAGCAGTGCGAAGGTCCGGGCTGAAGCTTTCTTT.

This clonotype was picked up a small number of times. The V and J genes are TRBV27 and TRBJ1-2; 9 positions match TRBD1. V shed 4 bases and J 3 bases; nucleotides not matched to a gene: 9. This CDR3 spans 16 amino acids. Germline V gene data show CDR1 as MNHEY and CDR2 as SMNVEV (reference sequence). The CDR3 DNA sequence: TGTGCCAGCAGTTCATCTCTACGGACAGGGGACTATGGCTACACCTTC. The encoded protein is CASSSSLRTGDYGYTF.

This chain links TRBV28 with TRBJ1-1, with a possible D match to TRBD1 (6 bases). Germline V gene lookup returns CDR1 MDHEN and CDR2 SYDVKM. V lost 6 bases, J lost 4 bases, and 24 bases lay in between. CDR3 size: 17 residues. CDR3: CASRQWPGRGRGTEAFF. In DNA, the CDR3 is TGTGCCAGCAGGCAATGGCCCGGTAGGGGGAGGGGCACTGAAGCTTTCTTT.

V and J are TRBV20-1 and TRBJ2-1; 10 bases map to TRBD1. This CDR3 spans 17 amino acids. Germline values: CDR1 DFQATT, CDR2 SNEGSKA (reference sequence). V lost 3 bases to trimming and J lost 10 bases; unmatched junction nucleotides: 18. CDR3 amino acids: CSARKDSRDRGRREQFF. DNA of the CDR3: TGCAGTGCTAGGAAGGATAGTCGGGACAGGGGCAGACGGGAGCAGTTCTTC.